This is a list of T cell receptor beta chains from one sample in a study of cytomegalovirus exposure and HLA in healthy donors. Clones were read by immunoSEQ multiplex PCR, and TCRdb kept only the in-frame ones, dropping some. The sample lists about 120,000 clones, 77% seen once, with approximately 11% in the top ten. The sequenced sample was PBMCs. These receptors came from a man aged 35-49 years in good health and CMV-seropositive. Both conserved end residues are part of each CDR3. The D gene is left open where the match is weak. A row's size may be missing; if present it is once, few, many or a size class.

j_gene,abundance,len,d_gene,v_gene,CDR3nt,CDR3aa
TRBJ2-1,few,17,TRBD1,TRBV14,TGTGCCAGCAGCCAAGCCTACACCCGCGCAGGACAGGGGCCCCAGTTCTTC,CASSQAYTRAGQGPQFF
TRBJ2-6,NA,17,NA,TRBV5-1,TGCGCCAGCAGCCAAAGGATGAGGGGGTCCGGGGCCAACGTCCTGACTTTC,CASSQRMRGSGANVLTF
TRBJ2-3,NA,16,TRBD1,TRBV28,TGTGCCAGCAGTGCCCCGGGACAGGGGTACACAGATACGCAGTATTTT,CASSAPGQGYTDTQYF
TRBJ1-2,few,13,NA,TRBV19,TGTGCCAGTAGTATAGATCCTTCAATAGCGGTGGCCTTC,CASSIDPSIAVAF
TRBJ1-5,NA,17,NA,TRBV7-8,TGTGCCAGCAGCCGAGAACAGGGTTTGTATAGCAATCAGCCCCAGCATTTT,CASSREQGLYSNQPQHF
TRBJ2-5,NA,16,TRBD2,TRBV5-1,TGCGCCAGCAGCTTGGTGCCTAGCGGGGCCCAAGAGACCCAGTACTTC,CASSLVPSGAQETQYF
TRBJ1-2,once,12,TRBD1,TRBV7-6,TGTGCCAGCAGCCCGGGACAGTATGGCTACACCTTC,CASSPGQYGYTF
TRBJ2-7,NA,13,NA,TRBV7-2,TGTGCCAGCAGCGGGCTTCGCATCTACGAGCAGTACTTC,CASSGLRIYEQYF
TRBJ2-2,NA,16,TRBD2,TRBV28,TGTGCCAGCAGTGCCGCCGGGACTATCCTCACCGGGGAGCTGTTTTTT,CASSAAGTILTGELFF
TRBJ2-7,NA,11,NA,TRBV23-1,TGCGCCAGCAGTCAATCGGGTGCGGTGTACTTC,CASSQSGAVYF
TRBJ2-2,once,16,NA,TRBV5-1,TGCGCCAGCACACTACTCTCAACCCTGAGCACCGGGGAGCTGTTTTTT,CASTLLSTLSTGELFF
TRBJ1-2,NA,11,NA,TRBV20-1,TGCAGTGCTAGAGACAGGGTTGGCTACACCTTC,CSARDRVGYTF
TRBJ1-5,NA,13,NA,TRBV6-5,TGTGCCAGCAGCTACCCCGGGGATCAGCCCCAGCATTTT,CASSYPGDQPQHF
TRBJ1-1,NA,15,TRBD1,TRBV19,TGTGCCAGTAGTGTAACAGGGGTAAGGGGCACTGAAGCTTTCTTT,CASSVTGVRGTEAFF
TRBJ1-1,NA,12,NA,TRBV19,TGTGCCAGTAGCTTCCAGGGAAGGGAAGCTTTCTTT,CASSFQGREAFF
TRBJ1-1,NA,14,TRBD1,TRBV7-9,TGTGCCAGCAGCTCCCGGACAGGGGACACTGAAGCTTTCTTT,CASSSRTGDTEAFF
TRBJ2-5,once,17,TRBD1,TRBV4-1,TGCGCCAGCAGACCTAATCCCGGGACAGGGGATTGGGAGACCCAGTACTTC,CASRPNPGTGDWETQYF
TRBJ2-3,NA,18,TRBD2,TRBV7-6,TGTGCCAGCAGCTTAGTAGCGGGGTGGACTAGAAGCACAGATACGCAGTATTTT,CASSLVAGWTRSTDTQYF
TRBJ2-7,NA,16,NA,TRBV15,TGTGCCACCAGCAGAGATCGCACCTATTCAACCTACGAGCAGTACTTC,CATSRDRTYSTYEQYF
TRBJ1-1,few,15,NA,TRBV9,TGTGCCAGCAGCGTAGCGCAGGCCGGGAACACTGAAGCTTTCTTT,CASSVAQAGNTEAFF
TRBJ1-2,NA,12,NA,TRBV10-2,TGCGCCAGCAGAGGGGCCGACTATGGCTACACCTTC,CASRGADYGYTF
TRBJ2-7,medium-sized,15,TRBD1,TRBV5-6,TGTGCCAGCAGCGAAGCCACCCGGGACAGATACGAGCAGTACTTC,CASSEATRDRYEQYF
TRBJ2-3,NA,14,TRBD1,TRBV4-2,TGTGCCAGCAGCCCGGGGACAGGGTTGGATACGCAGTATTTT,CASSPGTGLDTQYF
TRBJ2-1,NA,14,NA,TRBV6-6,TGTGCCAGCAGTTACTCGACTTCCTACAATGAGCAGTTCTTC,CASSYSTSYNEQFF
TRBJ2-7,NA,14,TRBD1,TRBV6-1,TGTGCCAGCAGCGCCCTAGGACAGGGCGGCGAGCAGTACTTC,CASSALGQGGEQYF
TRBJ2-7,NA,15,TRBD2,TRBV6-4,TGTGCCAGCCCTCAAACTAGCGGGGGAACCTACGAGCAGTACTTC,CASPQTSGGTYEQYF
TRBJ2-1,NA,13,NA,TRBV5-1,TGCGCCAGCAGCTTGGGCAGTATCAATGAGCAGTTCTTC,CASSLGSINEQFF
TRBJ1-1,NA,15,TRBD1,TRBV7-2,TGTGCCAGCAGCTTAGAGGGGACAGGGGTGACTGAAGCTTTCTTT,CASSLEGTGVTEAFF
TRBJ2-3,NA,14,NA,TRBV19,TGTGCCAGTAGCGGGGTTCGGTGGACAGATACGCAGTATTTT,CASSGVRWTDTQYF
TRBJ1-2,once,15,TRBD1,TRBV4-3,TGCGCCAGCAGCCAAGACGCGACAGGGGGCGGTGGCTACACCTTC,CASSQDATGGGGYTF
TRBJ1-6,few,14,NA,TRBV30,TGTGCCTGGAGGCCGGGAAGGGTAAATTCACCCCTCCACTTT,CAWRPGRVNSPLHF
TRBJ1-5,NA,14,NA,TRBV28,TGTGCCAGCAGACTTGGGACAAATAATCAGCCCCAGCATTTT,CASRLGTNNQPQHF
TRBJ1-1,few,13,NA,TRBV19,TGTGCCAGTAAGTTGGGCGGGTACACTGAAGCTTTCTTT,CASKLGGYTEAFF
TRBJ1-1,NA,14,TRBD1,TRBV9,TGTGCCAGCAGCGGAGGGACAGCGAACACTGAAGCTTTCTTT,CASSGGTANTEAFF
TRBJ1-1,few,13,NA,TRBV21-1,TGTGCCAGCAGCAAAACCCCCGGAGATGAAGCTTTCTTT,CASSKTPGDEAFF
TRBJ2-3,few,14,TRBD1,TRBV9,TGTGCCAGCAGCCTAGGGACAGGGCCAGATACGCAGTATTTT,CASSLGTGPDTQYF
TRBJ1-2,few,13,NA,TRBV7-9,TGTGCCAGCAGCTTCACAGGTCTGGGGGGCTACACCTTC,CASSFTGLGGYTF
TRBJ2-1,NA,18,TRBD2,TRBV4-1,TGCGCCAGCAGCCAAGAGGGGGTACGGGGGGGCTCCTACAATGAGCAGTTCTTC,CASSQEGVRGGSYNEQFF
TRBJ2-5,NA,16,NA,TRBV7-2,TGTGCCAGCAGCTTAGCGACCGGCAGGCTCCAAGAGACCCAGTACTTC,CASSLATGRLQETQYF
TRBJ1-6,NA,16,NA,TRBV19,TGTGCCAGTAGTGGCAGGTCGAACTCCTATAATTCACCCCTCCACTTT,CASSGRSNSYNSPLHF
TRBJ1-2,NA,13,NA,TRBV7-2,TGTGCCAGCAGCTTCGGGGGACCCAATGGCTACACCTTC,CASSFGGPNGYTF
TRBJ2-1,NA,18,NA,TRBV5-1,TGCGCCAGCAGCTACCCAGGGCTACAGCGCCGGCTGCACAATGAGCAGTTCTTC,CASSYPGLQRRLHNEQFF
TRBJ2-7,few,15,TRBD1,TRBV6-1,TGTGCCAGCAGTGAAGCGACAGGGGGAGGGTACGAGCAGTACTTC,CASSEATGGGYEQYF
TRBJ2-1,NA,12,NA,TRBV7-2,TGTGCCAGCAGCTTAGCTCGCAATGAGCAGTTCTTC,CASSLARNEQFF
TRBJ2-1,NA,14,NA,TRBV2,TGTGCCAGCTTCGCGGGGAGCTCCTACAATGAGCAGTTCTTC,CASFAGSSYNEQFF
TRBJ2-7,few,16,TRBD1,TRBV4-3,TGCGCCAGCAGCCAAGGGGGGACAGGGGTAACCTACGAGCAGTACTTC,CASSQGGTGVTYEQYF
TRBJ1-2,NA,14,TRBD1,TRBV18,TGTGCCAGCTCACGCGGACAGGGAATCTATGGCTACACCTTC,CASSRGQGIYGYTF
TRBJ2-2,NA,15,TRBD2,TRBV27,TGTGCCAGCAGTCCTCGGGAGGTGAACACCGGGGAGCTGTTTTTT,CASSPREVNTGELFF
TRBJ1-4,NA,16,NA,TRBV5-4,TGTGCCAGCAGCTTGGTAGGGAGTGGTCTGCCTGAAAAACTGTTTTTT,CASSLVGSGLPEKLFF
TRBJ1-1,NA,16,TRBD1,TRBV2,TGTGCCAGCAGAATACCCGGGACAGGCCGGAACACTGAAGCTTTCTTT,CASRIPGTGRNTEAFF
TRBJ1-2,few,13,TRBD1,TRBV4-3,TGCGCCAGCAGCCAAGATGACAGGGGTGGCTACACCTTC,CASSQDDRGGYTF
TRBJ2-3,few,16,TRBD2,TRBV7-2,TGTGCCAGCAGCTTATTAGCGGGGGGGAGCACAGATACGCAGTATTTT,CASSLLAGGSTDTQYF
TRBJ2-7,NA,14,NA,TRBV2,TGTGCCAGCAGAAGAGGAGGAGGTCGACACGAGCAGTACTTC,CASRRGGGRHEQYF
TRBJ1-5,NA,17,TRBD1,TRBV5-1,TGCGCCAGCAGCTTGGCCCCCCTGACAGGGGAAGGTCAGCCCCAGCATTTT,CASSLAPLTGEGQPQHF
TRBJ2-2,NA,13,NA,TRBV6-6,TGTGCCAGCAGGCGCTATGACACCGGGGAGCTGTTTTTT,CASRRYDTGELFF
TRBJ2-7,NA,15,TRBD1,TRBV7-2,TGTGCCAGCAGCTTATCGGACAGGGTCTCCTACGAGCAGTACTTC,CASSLSDRVSYEQYF